Listed here is a single TCR beta chain. Its antigen is unknown. The entry originates in a study of cytomegalovirus exposure and HLA in healthy donors. This CDR3 contains 16 residues. Germline values: CDR1 MNHEY, CDR2 SVGAGI. V lost 4 bases and J lost 1; bases outside the gene matches: 5. In the PCR, 60 Vbeta and 13 Jbeta primers were used. Measured with immunoSEQ multiplex PCR; TCRdb has only the in-frame clones, and not every one. This table holds roughly 130,000 clones, roughly four fifths found once. Regarding the study as a whole: When the data were analyzed later, several of the most significant clusters appeared to be linked to common viral pathogens.

The J gene is TRBJ2-2, the V gene TRBV6-5, with 8 nucleotides matching TRBD2. Sequencing was done on a sample of PBMCs. This TCR was recovered from a woman between 45 and 60 years old in good health and CMV-seronegative. CDR3 sequence: CASSSDRGGNTGELFF. CDR3 DNA sequence: TGTGCCAGCAGTTCGGACCGGGGGGGGAACACCGGGGAGCTGTTTTTT.